This is a list of T cell receptor beta chains from one sample in a study of cytomegalovirus exposure and HLA in healthy donors. Measured with immunoSEQ multiplex PCR; TCRdb has only the in-frame clones, and not every one. The profile shows 120,000 or so clones, around 72% of them singletons. Sequencing used PBMCs. The receptor set was obtained from a woman aged 45-65 years in good health and CMV-seropositive. CDR3s include the opening cysteine and the closing phenylalanine or tryptophan. The D gene is left open where the match is weak. Size is stated for part of the rows, as once, few or many counts, or as a class when the clone is expanded.

CDR3aa: CASSVRGIDTQYF
abundance: .
d_gene: .
v_gene: TRBV9
j_gene: TRBJ2-3

CDR3aa: CASSYSGRRGGGSRDEQFF
abundance: .
d_gene: TRBD2
v_gene: TRBV5-5
j_gene: TRBJ2-1

CDR3aa: CASSLQGGYTEAFF
abundance: few
d_gene: .
v_gene: TRBV6-5
j_gene: TRBJ1-1

CDR3aa: CASMKLAGVTDTQYF
abundance: .
d_gene: TRBD2
v_gene: TRBV4-1
j_gene: TRBJ2-3

CDR3aa: CASSPPGTGDEKLFF
abundance: .
d_gene: TRBD1
v_gene: TRBV18
j_gene: TRBJ1-4

CDR3aa: CASSLAGAIEAFF
abundance: .
d_gene: .
v_gene: TRBV7-9
j_gene: TRBJ1-1

CDR3aa: CAITLNREGSYGYTF
abundance: .
d_gene: .
v_gene: TRBV10-3
j_gene: TRBJ1-2

CDR3aa: CASSQEWQGQTEAFF
abundance: few
d_gene: .
v_gene: TRBV4-3
j_gene: TRBJ1-1

CDR3aa: CASRMGTSGGLDTQYF
abundance: .
d_gene: TRBD2
v_gene: TRBV7-9
j_gene: TRBJ2-3

CDR3aa: CASTTGTGTTGELFF
abundance: .
d_gene: TRBD1
v_gene: TRBV6-6
j_gene: TRBJ2-2

CDR3aa: CASSEVADSYEQYF
abundance: .
d_gene: .
v_gene: TRBV6-1
j_gene: TRBJ2-7

CDR3aa: CASSNTGANEKLFF
abundance: .
d_gene: TRBD1
v_gene: TRBV9
j_gene: TRBJ1-4

CDR3aa: CASSPTSGVDNEQFF
abundance: .
d_gene: TRBD2
v_gene: TRBV7-2
j_gene: TRBJ2-1

CDR3aa: CAIRLAGITGELFF
abundance: .
d_gene: TRBD2
v_gene: TRBV10-3
j_gene: TRBJ2-2

CDR3aa: CASRRDRGNYGYTF
abundance: .
d_gene: TRBD1
v_gene: TRBV6-1
j_gene: TRBJ1-2

CDR3aa: CASSQESLAGGDEQFF
abundance: .
d_gene: TRBD2
v_gene: TRBV4-1
j_gene: TRBJ2-1

CDR3aa: CASRLAGAADTQYF
abundance: few
d_gene: TRBD2
v_gene: TRBV5-1
j_gene: TRBJ2-3

CDR3aa: CASSSGWMNTEAFF
abundance: .
d_gene: .
v_gene: TRBV5-6
j_gene: TRBJ1-1

CDR3aa: CASSALGLAGRETQYF
abundance: .
d_gene: TRBD2
v_gene: TRBV5-1
j_gene: TRBJ2-5

CDR3aa: CASSDRVVGTQYF
abundance: .
d_gene: TRBD1
v_gene: TRBV6-5
j_gene: TRBJ2-5

CDR3aa: CASSIGQGAWQPQHF
abundance: .
d_gene: TRBD1
v_gene: TRBV19
j_gene: TRBJ1-5

CDR3aa: CASTTVSYEQYF
abundance: few
d_gene: .
v_gene: TRBV7-2
j_gene: TRBJ2-7

CDR3aa: CSVEESNYGYTF
abundance: once
d_gene: .
v_gene: TRBV29-1
j_gene: TRBJ1-2

CDR3aa: CASVLAGNDEQFF
abundance: .
d_gene: TRBD2
v_gene: TRBV12-5
j_gene: TRBJ2-1

CDR3aa: CASSPDRARNEQFF
abundance: .
d_gene: TRBD1
v_gene: TRBV11-2
j_gene: TRBJ2-1

CDR3aa: CASSFRRQGANQPQHF
abundance: .
d_gene: TRBD1
v_gene: TRBV4-1
j_gene: TRBJ1-5

CDR3aa: CASSLASDWTSGYDEQFF
abundance: .
d_gene: TRBD2
v_gene: TRBV7-9
j_gene: TRBJ2-1

CDR3aa: CASSLSGTSHEQYF
abundance: .
d_gene: TRBD2
v_gene: TRBV9
j_gene: TRBJ2-7

CDR3aa: CASSLNPQQGETQYF
abundance: .
d_gene: .
v_gene: TRBV11-2
j_gene: TRBJ2-5

CDR3aa: CASSGHWTAAYEQYF
abundance: .
d_gene: .
v_gene: TRBV2
j_gene: TRBJ2-7

CDR3aa: CASRPRDRGSYEQYF
abundance: .
d_gene: TRBD1
v_gene: TRBV6-5
j_gene: TRBJ2-7

CDR3aa: CASSPGLNYNEQFF
abundance: .
d_gene: TRBD2
v_gene: TRBV5-4
j_gene: TRBJ2-1

CDR3aa: CAWLDLTGAPNEKLFF
abundance: .
d_gene: TRBD1
v_gene: TRBV30
j_gene: TRBJ1-4

CDR3aa: CASSQGLAGAADTQYF
abundance: .
d_gene: TRBD2
v_gene: TRBV18
j_gene: TRBJ2-3

CDR3aa: CASSLGIGYNEQFF
abundance: once
d_gene: .
v_gene: TRBV7-3
j_gene: TRBJ2-1

CDR3aa: CASNRGNTEAFF
abundance: few
d_gene: .
v_gene: TRBV6-5
j_gene: TRBJ1-1

CDR3aa: CASSLGLAGSDTQYF
abundance: .
d_gene: TRBD2
v_gene: TRBV27
j_gene: TRBJ2-3

CDR3aa: CASSLGQGKQETQYF
abundance: .
d_gene: TRBD1
v_gene: TRBV5-4
j_gene: TRBJ2-5

CDR3aa: CASSGETGNGRGYTF
abundance: .
d_gene: TRBD1
v_gene: TRBV5-1
j_gene: TRBJ1-2

CDR3aa: CASSATFRQGGGTEAFF
abundance: .
d_gene: TRBD1
v_gene: TRBV18
j_gene: TRBJ1-1

CDR3aa: CASSYWVSGRGYEQYF
abundance: .
d_gene: TRBD2
v_gene: TRBV6-6
j_gene: TRBJ2-7

CDR3aa: CSVRFDRNTGELFF
abundance: .
d_gene: .
v_gene: TRBV29-1
j_gene: TRBJ2-2

CDR3aa: CASSYGTSGFYNEQFF
abundance: .
d_gene: TRBD2
v_gene: TRBV6-5
j_gene: TRBJ2-1

CDR3aa: CASSAGGSTSYEQYF
abundance: .
d_gene: .
v_gene: TRBV9
j_gene: TRBJ2-7

CDR3aa: CASTGGFLQPQHF
abundance: .
d_gene: .
v_gene: TRBV10-2
j_gene: TRBJ1-5

CDR3aa: CASQFGLAGGYNEQFF
abundance: once
d_gene: TRBD2
v_gene: TRBV19
j_gene: TRBJ2-1

CDR3aa: CASSFFRGSSYEQYF
abundance: .
d_gene: .
v_gene: TRBV13
j_gene: TRBJ2-7

CDR3aa: CASSPGLAGIDTQYF
abundance: few
d_gene: TRBD2
v_gene: TRBV7-9
j_gene: TRBJ2-3